Listed below are T cell receptor beta chains from one sample, sequenced in a study of blood T cell repertoires in COVID-19. Sequencing was performed with immunoSEQ multiplex PCR; in TCRdb, only in-frame clones are kept and a portion is missing. There are some 320,000 clones in the sample; roughly nine tenths occur only once, and roughly 2.9% lies in the top ten. The sequencing sample was made of PBMCs or T cells enriched from blood (not recorded which). Source of these receptors: a woman aged 45 to 65 who had been exposed to COVID-19. Both conserved end residues are trimmed from each CDR3.

V gene: TRBV11-2
CDR3 protein: ASSWGQAYEQY

V gene: TRBV12-3/TRBV12-4
CDR3 protein: ASSFQGNTEAF

V gene: TRBV11-3
CDR3 protein: ASSQGQAADTQY

V gene: TRBV7-9
CDR3 protein: ASSLEFGDTQY

V gene: TRBV6-2/TRBV6-3
CDR3 protein: ASSTGLAPGELF

V gene: TRBV16
CDR3 protein: ASSQSQQLQGADTQY

V gene: TRBV30
CDR3 protein: AWSVLGLSNQPQH

V gene: TRBV2
CDR3 protein: ASSGDRALNSPLH

V gene: TRBV27
CDR3 protein: ASSLAETGELF

V gene: TRBV19
CDR3 protein: ASSVDTLRNTEAF

V gene: TRBV10-3
CDR3 protein: AISSDRGGSQPQH

V gene: TRBV11-3
CDR3 protein: ASSLPGTQETQY

V gene: TRBV5-5
CDR3 protein: ASSLGQRNTEAF

V gene: TRBV19
CDR3 protein: ASIPGGQGTMGYGYT

V gene: TRBV10-2
CDR3 protein: ASSVGQKETQY

V gene: TRBV3-1/TRBV3-2
CDR3 protein: ASSHRGGGDTIY

V gene: TRBV6-6
CDR3 protein: ASSYSSWTATGELF

V gene: TRBV5-1
CDR3 protein: ASSLGPAAGNTIY

V gene: TRBV19
CDR3 protein: ASSEQGSSYEQY

V gene: TRBV11-2
CDR3 protein: ASSLEGRGNTIY

V gene: TRBV3-1/TRBV3-2
CDR3 protein: ASSPGAGGFTEAF

V gene: TRBV19
CDR3 protein: ASSISASGTGGRSYT

V gene: TRBV30
CDR3 protein: AWSVGGLAF

V gene: TRBV7-6
CDR3 protein: ASSSRTSGGPSTDTQY

V gene: TRBV29-1
CDR3 protein: SVKLQGNQPQH

V gene: TRBV9
CDR3 protein: ASSVRQGFYEQF

V gene: TRBV2
CDR3 protein: ASRPDRGQGTEAF

V gene: TRBV29-1
CDR3 protein: SVVAGDYGYT

V gene: TRBV5-3
CDR3 protein: ARSRPDSLANYGYT

V gene: TRBV10-3
CDR3 protein: AISEGWTGSSGANVLT

V gene: TRBV28
CDR3 protein: ASSLWKGQGAGGYT

V gene: TRBV2
CDR3 protein: ASRGGGSVLNEQY

V gene: TRBV18
CDR3 protein: ASSPIPGQSNTGELF

V gene: TRBV7-9
CDR3 protein: ASSLGVGGGTEAF